Shown below are 29 T cell receptor beta chains from a single sample sequenced in a study of shared clonotypes between healthy human individuals. Clones were read by immunoSEQ multiplex PCR, and TCRdb kept only the in-frame ones, dropping some. This table holds roughly 1 million clones, around three quarters found once. Material for sequencing was memory CD4+ T cells from PBMCs. The subset is: CD45RA-negative fraction. These receptors were collected from a young man in good health. Some clones in this sample may be carry-over from other donors' samples.

The genes are TRBV4-1 and TRBJ2-2; TRBD2 agrees at 12 bases. Germline assignment: CDR1 MGHRA and CDR2 YSYEKL. This CDR3 contains 17 residues. Trimming took 3 bases from V and 6 from J; bases not matched to a gene: 8. Written as DNA, the CDR3 is TGCGCCAGCAGCCAGGTGTCTAGCGGGAGGGCCGCCGGGGAGCTGTTTTTT. It translates to CASSQVSSGRAAGELFF.

This clone was found a few times. J is TRBJ2-1 and V is TRBV7-2, with D unclear. The CDR3 has 12 residues. Germline loops: CDR1 SGHTA, CDR2 FQGNSA. The germline V and J ends were trimmed by 7 bases and 8 bases, with 12 bases remaining between them. The CDR3 sequence is CASTYITDEQFF. CDR3 nucleotides: TGTGCCAGCACTTATATCACGGATGAGCAGTTCTTC.

This sequence joins TRBV7-2 and TRBJ2-5; D possibly corresponds to TRBD1 (5 bases). The CDR3 consists of 16 residues. V was trimmed by 8 bases and J by 3 bases, leaving 22 bases between them. Per the germline V gene, CDR1 is SGHTA and CDR2 is FQGNSA. The CDR3 DNA reads TGTGCCAGCGGACAATATTACGGCCTATACAAAGAGACCCAGTACTTC. It specifies CASGQYYGLYKETQYF.

The V gene is TRBV28, the J gene TRBJ2-7, with TRBD1 identical over 9 bases. From germline, CDR1 is MDHEN and CDR2 SYDVKM. Trimming removed 4 bases from V and 3 bases from J; junction bases left unmatched: 13. This CDR3 region has 17 residues. This CDR3 reads CASSSRGVDRGYYEQYF. The CDR3 coding sequence is TGTGCCAGCAGTTCCCGAGGGGTGGACAGGGGATACTACGAGCAGTACTTC.

The chain couples TRBV18 to TRBJ1-1; tentatively, D is TRBD1 (6 bases). Germline V CDR1 and CDR2: KGHSH, LQKENI. The length of the CDR3 is 14 residues. Trimming removed 8 bases at V and 4 bases at J, with 17 bases between. CDR3 loop: CASTETGMGTEAFF. The CDR3, as DNA: TGTGCCAGCACCGAAACAGGGATGGGCACTGAAGCTTTCTTT.

The genes are TRBV7-8 and TRBJ1-5, with D possibly matching TRBD1 (5 bases). The V end was cut by 5 bases, the J end by 7 bases, with 12 bases between. The CDR3 has 13 residues. Germline V gives CDR1 SGHVS, CDR2 FQNEAQ. The CDR3 protein is CASSPPRAQPQHF. As DNA, the CDR3 is TGTGCCAGCAGCCCCCCCAGGGCACAGCCCCAGCATTTT.

V usage is TRBV19 and J usage is TRBJ2-7; 10 bases line up with TRBD1. The CDR3 runs 12 residues. The germline gives CDR1 LNHDA, CDR2 SQIVND (reference sequence). CDR3 sequence reads: CASSIAPRTGGV. DNA for the CDR3: TGTGCCAGTAGTATTGCCCCCCGGACAGGGGGTGTC.

Here the CDR3 DNA reads TGTGCCAGCAGTTTTACCCTCGGGCCCACGGCTGAGCAGTTCTTC. Its protein product is CASSFTLGPTAEQFF. This rearrangement joins TRBV7-3 to TRBJ2-1; unclear D gene. Trimming left V 6 bases short and J 9 bases short, with 21 bases between. This CDR3 spans 15 amino acids. Germline assignment: CDR1 SGHTA and CDR2 FQGTGA.

The gene calls are TRBV7-7 and TRBJ2-5; a possible D gene is TRBD1 (5 bases). Trimming pared 5 bases from V and 7 bases from J, leaving 11 bases between. Germline-derived CDR1 and CDR2 are SSHAT and FNYEAQ (reference sequence). CDR3 length equals 12 residues. CDR3 in amino acids: CASSNRQGTQYF. CDR3 sequence (DNA): TGTGCCAGCAGCAACCGGCAGGGGACCCAGTACTTC.

This clone was found a few times. The V and J genes are TRBV4-1 and TRBJ1-1, with D possibly matching TRBD1 (5 bases). Germline loops: CDR1 MGHRA, CDR2 YSYEKL. The CDR3 is 15 residues long. The V end was cut by 1 base, the J end by 2 bases, with 11 bases between. CDR3 residues: CASSQGNQGNTEAFF. The DNA for the CDR3 is TGCGCCAGCAGCCAAGGGAATCAGGGTAACACTGAAGCTTTCTTT.

The genes are TRBV7-9 and TRBJ2-5; D possibly corresponds to TRBD2 (6 bases). The CDR3 contains 15 residues. Germline-derived CDR1 and CDR2 are SEHNR and FQNEAQ (reference sequence). Trimming shortened V by 5 bases and J by 1 base, and 14 bases separated the two germline ends. The CDR3 loop is CASSDDGTFQETQYF. CDR3 in DNA: TGTGCCAGCAGCGATGATGGGACTTTCCAAGAGACCCAGTACTTC.

This rearrangement joins TRBV27 to TRBJ1-1, with D unclear. CDR1 and CDR2 (germline): MNHEY, SMNVEV (reference sequence). The CDR3 spans 13 residues. Deletions cut 5 bases from V and 5 bases from J, with 12 bases between. CDR3 sequence (DNA): TGTGCCAGCAGTAGTCGGGGTCTGACTGAAGCTTTCTTT. This encodes CASSSRGLTEAFF.

The chain recombines TRBV28 with TRBJ2-4, with TRBD2 matching 9 bases. Germline V gene data show CDR1 as MDHEN and CDR2 as SYDVKM. This CDR3 has 14 residues. Germline trimming cut 2 bases from V and 4 bases from J; bases unmatched to any gene: 0. The DNA of the CDR3 is TGTGCCAGCAGTTTACTAGCGGGGAAAAACATTCAGTACTTC. It encodes CASSLLAGKNIQYF.

Only one count was recorded for this clone. The genes are TRBV5-1 and TRBJ1-2; a possible D gene is TRBD1 (6 bases). From germline, CDR1 is SGHRS and CDR2 YFSETQ. V shed 4 bases and J shed 5 bases, with 15 bases lying between them. The CDR3 covers 14 residues. The DNA for the CDR3 is TGCGCCAGCAGCCCTACCGGGACATATTATGGCTACACCTTC. Encoded protein: CASSPTGTYYGYTF.

This clone was found a few times. The chain links TRBV5-1 to TRBJ1-1; weak D call: TRBD1 (6 bases). V lost 4 bases and J 10 bases, leaving 20 bases between the germline ends. There are 14 residues in the CDR3. Germline V gene lookup returns CDR1 SGHRS and CDR2 YFSETQ. The CDR3 here is CASSGNADSRVAFF. Written as DNA, the CDR3 is TGCGCCAGCAGCGGAAACGCGGACAGCCGGGTAGCTTTCTTT.

On this clone itself: The same CDR3 is also encoded by other DNA sequences in this sample. The rearrangement uses TRBV2 and TRBJ1-1; D is unresolved. The V gene's germline CDR1 is SNHLY and CDR2 FYNNEI. Trimming shortened V by 1 base and J by 1 base, and 4 bases separated the two germline ends. This CDR3 contains 13 residues. CDR3 nucleotides: TGTGCCAGCAGTGAAGGGCCGAACACTGAAGCTTTCTTT. Translating it yields CASSEGPNTEAFF.

This clone was observed a handful of times. The identical CDR3 is also encoded by other nucleotide sequences in the sample. The genes are TRBV30 and TRBJ1-4, with D possibly being TRBD1 (6 bases). In germline, CDR1 is GTSNPN, CDR2 SVGIG (reference sequence). Trimming left V 2 bases short and J 8 bases short, with 15 bases between. This CDR3 comprises 14 residues. The CDR3 nucleotides are TGTGCCTGGAGTCACCGAGGGGGGAACGAAAAACTGTTTTTT. This gives the protein CAWSHRGGNEKLFF. Combining the CDR3 with reference TRBV30 and TRBJ1-4 gives the whole variable domain SQTIHQWPATLVQPVGSPLSLECTVEGTSNPNLYWYRQAAGRGLQLLFYSVGIGQISSEVPQNLSASRPQDRQFILSSKKLLLSDSGFYLCAWSHRGGNEKLFFGSGTQLSVL.

The CDR3 loop reads CASSSLTVEGEQYF. The DNA for the CDR3 is TGTGCCAGCAGCTCCCTCACGGTGGAGGGAGAGCAGTACTTC. V gene TRBV9 combines with J gene TRBJ2-7; perhaps TRBD2 as D (6 bases). Trimming cost V 4 bases and J 7 bases, with 18 bases left between them. Germline values: CDR1 SGDLS, CDR2 YYNGEE. CDR3 length: 14 residues.

The CDR3 DNA reads TGTGCCAGCTCACAGTCAGGGAACACCGGGGAGCTGTTTTTT. Its translation: CASSQSGNTGELFF. J is TRBJ2-2 and V is TRBV18; D ambiguous. The germline CDR1 and CDR2 sequences are KGHSH and LQKENI. The CDR3 is 14 residues long. V lost 4 bases and J 1 base, leaving 7 bases between the germline ends.

This clone has only one observation. The gene calls are TRBV9 and TRBJ1-3; 9 bases are shared with TRBD1. Germline-derived CDR1 and CDR2 are SGDLS and YYNGEE. The J segment lost 8 bases and the V segment lost 2 bases, leaving 5 bases of the junction unmatched. The CDR3 spans 14 residues. In DNA form, the CDR3 reads TGTGCCAGCAGCGTCACAGGGGGCTCGGACACCATATATTTT. Protein: CASSVTGGSDTIYF.

The chain recombines TRBV29-1 with TRBJ1-2; perhaps TRBD1 as D (6 bases). V was cut by 3 bases and J by 4 bases, with 12 bases left in between. The V gene's germline CDR1 is SQVTM and CDR2 ANQGSEA. The length of the CDR3 is 13 residues. In nucleotides, the CDR3 is TGCAGCGTTGAGAGGGACACGTTCTATGGCTACACCTTC. It is translated as CSVERDTFYGYTF.

This clone showed up just a few times. The V call is TRBV30, the J call TRBJ1-6; D unresolved. The CDR3 extends over 13 amino acids. V was cut by 4 bases and J by 9 bases, with 13 bases left in between. The germline gives CDR1 GTSNPN, CDR2 SVGIG (reference sequence). CDR3 residues: CAWTGRAGSPLHF. DNA for the CDR3: TGTGCCTGGACGGGGAGGGCCGGTTCACCCCTCCACTTT. Looking up the rest from reference TRBV30 and TRBJ1-6 gives the full variable domain: SQTIHQWPATLVQPVGSPLSLECTVEGTSNPNLYWYRQAAGRGLQLLFYSVGIGQISSEVPQNLSASRPQDRQFILSSKKLLLSDSGFYLCAWTGRAGSPLHFGNGTRLTVT.

The J gene is TRBJ2-1, the V gene TRBV5-4, with D perhaps TRBD2 (5 bases). This CDR3 spans 13 amino acids. The germline V gene encodes CDR1 SGHNT and CDR2 YYREEE (reference sequence). The ends were cut back, 1 base at V and 8 bases at J, with 10 bases in the middle. The CDR3 nucleotides are TGTGCCAGCAGCTTGCGGGATGGGGATGAGCAGTTCTTC. Amino acid sequence: CASSLRDGDEQFF.

In the case of this clone: The sample contains more than one DNA sequence encoding this CDR3. The chain recombines TRBV7-2 with TRBJ2-5; TRBD2 aligns across 11 bases. The CDR3 consists of 15 residues. Germline CDR1 SGHTA, CDR2 FQGNSA. Trimming at V came to 5 bases and at J to 1 base, leaving 3 bases not matched to a gene. The CDR3 DNA is TGTGCCAGCAGCCCGGGGACTAGCGGCCAAGAGACCCAGTACTTC. Translated, it gives CASSPGTSGQETQYF.

This clone has more than one count but fewer than ten. The CDR3 spells CASSVETSGSVGSYNEQFF. In nucleotides, the CDR3 is TGTGCCAGCAGCGTAGAAACTAGCGGCAGCGTGGGCTCCTACAATGAGCAGTTCTTC. This chain links TRBV9 with TRBJ2-1, with TRBD2 identical over 8 bases. V was pared by 0 bases and J by 0 bases, with 11 bases of the junction left unmatched. This CDR3 is 19 amino acids long. The germline V gene encodes CDR1 SGDLS and CDR2 YYNGEE.

The chain is built from TRBV27 and TRBJ2-7; TRBD2 is a possible D gene (6 bases). V lost 6 bases and J lost 0, with 9 bases in between. Per germline, CDR1 MNHEY and CDR2 SMNVEV (reference sequence). The CDR3 runs 13 residues. The CDR3 DNA reads as TGTGCCAGCAGACTTAGCGGCTCCTACGAGCAGTACTTC. Translation gives CASRLSGSYEQYF.

The rearrangement joins TRBV6-5 to TRBJ2-7; perhaps TRBD1 as D (6 bases). The CDR3 loop spans 14 amino acids. CDR1 MNHEY and CDR2 SVGAGI come from the germline V gene. V lost 6 bases and J 2 bases, leaving 14 bases between the germline ends. In DNA form, the CDR3 reads TGTGCCAGCAGCAACACAGGGCTCCCCTACGAGCAGTACTTC. Residues: CASSNTGLPYEQYF.

This chain joins TRBV28 and TRBJ2-7, with 11 bases that match TRBD2. CDR3 length: 15 amino acids. The V gene end was trimmed by 5 bases and the J gene end by 1 base; junction bases not matched to a gene: 4. Germline CDR1 is MDHEN and CDR2 is SYDVKM. In nucleotides, the CDR3 is TGTGCCAGCAGTAAGACTAGCGGGAAATCCTACGAGCAGTACTTC. Protein product: CASSKTSGKSYEQYF.

The rearrangement links TRBV5-1 to TRBJ1-2; the match to TRBD1 covers 9 bases. There are 15 residues in the CDR3. Germline trimming cut 0 bases from V and 2 bases from J; bases unmatched to any gene: 2. Germline-derived CDR1 and CDR2 are SGHRS and YFSETQ. CDR3 protein: CASSLDRGQNYGYTF. CDR3 DNA: TGCGCCAGCAGCTTGGACAGGGGGCAAAACTATGGCTACACCTTC.